This T cell receptor (beta chain) was found in a study of post-analysis software for immune sequencing data (dated by TCRdb to 2014 to 2015). Study-wide context: Disease courses on record covered relapsing-remitting, secondary progressive and progressive-relapsing multiple sclerosis, though some patients had no subtype annotation. Patient repertoires were compared against roughly 12 previously published healthy control repertoires from donors aged roughly 6 to 25 years. A subset of samples was prepared in parallel using single-end sample barcoding, then pooled and co-amplified after Illumina adapter ligation.

General conclusions and limits of the study: Compared with controls, multiple sclerosis patients had significantly lower normalized Chao1 diversity, a finding suggesting substantial peripheral T-cell clonal expansion. Significantly higher frequencies in patients than in controls were found for about 5 TRBV segments, including TRBV5-6, TRBV5-1 and TRBV20-1. Direct clustering with F measure revealed strong co-clustering of samples prepared in the same batch, which led to a batch-effect correction. The control group was slightly older than the multiple sclerosis patient group.

Library method: PCR. Instrument used: Illumina HiSeq 2500. Unique molecular identifiers were incorporated into TCR beta cDNA libraries to reduce PCR and sequencing biases. Per 1 to 10 million input T cells, approximately 500,000 cDNA molecules were obtained, such that each molecule approximated one T cell. The same protocol used for the earlier healthy control dataset was applied to prepare and sequence the patient libraries. Within a given batch, samples were prepared together, multiplexed and sequenced on the same HiSeq lane. As for how the authors treated the data: MIGEC handled the raw barcoded reads, throwing out single-read molecular identifier groups before consensus assembly and CDR3 extraction. VDJtools was used for post-analysis of the clonotype tables, with diversity normalized by down-sampling every dataset to the smallest sample size. To correct batch-related cross-sample contamination, repertoire overlap clustering matched CDR3 amino acid sequences but not nucleotide sequences. TCRdb trimmed the raw reads at Q25, called clones with MiXCR and kept productive beta chains. Rows matching on CDR3 protein sequence are summarized as one entry with the most common DNA and genes. V and J calls and clone size were set by TCRdb, not the authors. For this sample there are hundreds of thousands of distinct CDR3 sequences; 59% appear just once. The top ten constitute 11% of the sample.

In the case of this clonotype: This clone's antigen is unknown. Base qualities are not provided; no much larger clone lies one nucleotide away.

A distance of 3 bases separates the germline ends of V and J, which lose 8 bases and 7 bases respectively. There are 9 amino acids in the CDR3, from cysteine to phenylalanine inclusive. Of all the DNA, just the CDR3 is kept, 27 bases in frame from base 1. From the germline V gene (reference sequence), CDR1 is SEHNR and CDR2 is FQNEAQ. To demonstrate the VDJtools post-analysis software, TCR beta repertoires were profiled from the peripheral blood of 10 to 15 young patients with multiple sclerosis. Multiple sclerosis patients were children and adolescents aged about 6 to 16 years. The rearranged segments are TRBV7-9 and TRBJ2-1, with the D segment identity uncertain. The sample was blood. The clonotype originates from a girl aged 2-10 years with multiple sclerosis. The base sequence is TGTGCCAGCCCAAATGAGCAGTTCTTC. This translates into CASPNEQFF.